The 26 T cell receptor beta chains given below trace back to one sample, sequenced in a study of CD8 T cells in Susac syndrome. The RNA input was about 0.45 to 1 ug, and it was reverse transcribed with random hexamers. MiXCR, run by TCRdb on the immunoSEQ multiplex PCR reads, gives a single entry per CDR3 protein. Here the sample spans about 250,000 distinct CDR3 sequences, around 93% being singletons. Sequencing was done on a sample of CD4+ T cells from PBMCs. The receptors come from a human donor with multiple sclerosis.

This sequence joins TRBV24-1 and TRBJ1-5; D not certain. Germline CDR1 and CDR2: KGHDR and SFDVKD. The CDR3 sequence is 13 residues long. Trimming removed 5 bases at V and 2 bases at J, with 6 bases between. The CDR3 nucleotides are TGTGCCACCAGTGGTGTGGGCAATCAGCCCCAGCATTTT. Translating gives CATSGVGNQPQHF.

This rearrangement joins TRBV12-3 or TRBV12-4 to TRBJ1-1, with a possible D match to TRBD1 (6 bases). This CDR3 region has 11 residues. V was cut by 6 bases and J by 11 bases, with 13 bases left in between. The CDR3 reads CASSPTGYAFF. CDR3 coding DNA: TGTGCCAGCAGCCCAACAGGGTACGCTTTCTTT.

This clonotype turned up a few times. The CDR3 is CSARDRIGTGETQYF. The CDR3 coding sequence is TGCAGTGCTAGAGATCGAATCGGGACAGGGGAGACCCAGTACTTC. The chain has TRBV20-1 and TRBJ2-5; TRBD1 matches at 9 bases. Germline V lookup: CDR1 DFQATT, CDR2 SNEGSKA (reference sequence). The CDR3 has 15 residues. The ends lost 0 bases at V and 5 bases at J; junction bases unmatched: 7.

The chain is built from TRBV5-1 and TRBJ1-1, with D possibly matching TRBD1 (5 bases). From germline, CDR1 is SGHRS and CDR2 YFSETQ. The CDR3 contains 14 residues. Trimming left V 0 bases short and J 4 bases short, with 10 bases between. CDR3: CASSLAPGSTEAFF. The DNA of the CDR3 is TGCGCCAGCAGCTTGGCACCAGGGAGCACTGAAGCTTTCTTT.

This clonotype was seen only once. V is TRBV10-3 and J is TRBJ2-6, with D hard to call. In germline, CDR1 is ENHRY, CDR2 SYGVKD. The CDR3 consists of 13 residues. Trimming shortened V by 5 bases and J by 0 bases, and 2 bases separated the two germline ends. This CDR3 is CAISSSGANVLTF. The CDR3 region has the DNA TGTGCCATCAGTAGCTCTGGGGCCAACGTCCTGACTTTC.

This clonotype was recorded a few times. This chain uses TRBV19 with TRBJ2-6; D is undetermined. Germline V CDR1 and CDR2: LNHDA, SQIVND (reference sequence). The CDR3 runs 14 residues. The V end was cut by 8 bases, the J end by 0 bases, with 8 bases between. CDR3 DNA sequence: TGTGCCAGTCGAAGTTCCTCTGGGGCCAACGTCCTGACTTTC. It translates to CASRSSSGANVLTF.

This chain uses TRBV15 with TRBJ2-3; D remains ambiguous. The germline CDR1 and CDR2 sequences are LNHNV and YYDKDF (reference sequence). The CDR3 runs 16 residues. V was shortened by 5 bases and J by 5 bases, with 20 bases between the two germline ends. The CDR3 loop reads CATSSVEKGLRDTQYF. In DNA, the CDR3 is TGTGCCACCAGCTCAGTGGAAAAGGGATTACGAGATACGCAGTATTTT.

The V call is TRBV11-2, the J call TRBJ2-3, with D maybe TRBD1 (6 bases). Germline lookup yields CDR1 SGHAT and CDR2 FQNNGV. The length of the CDR3 is 14 residues. Trimming removed 8 bases from V and 0 bases from J, with 12 bases in between. CDR3 loop: CASLGGTSTDTQYF. CDR3 coding DNA: TGTGCCAGCTTAGGGGGTACCAGCACAGATACGCAGTATTTT. Using reference TRBV11-2 and TRBJ2-3 for the parts outside the CDR3, the full variable domain is EAGVAQSPRYKIIEKRQSVAFWCNPISGHATLYWYQQILGQGPKLLIQFQNNGVVDDSQLPKDRFSAERLKGVDSTLKIQPAKLEDSAVYLCASLGGTSTDTQYFGPGTRLTVL.

The chain links TRBV20-1 to TRBJ2-2; D not certain. The V and J ends lost 0 bases and 6 bases respectively, with 8 bases between them. Per germline, CDR1 DFQATT and CDR2 SNEGSKA (reference sequence). The CDR3 consists of 13 residues. CDR3 region: CSARDWKSGELFF. CDR3 sequence (DNA): TGCAGTGCTAGAGATTGGAAGTCCGGGGAGCTGTTTTTT.

V is TRBV6-2 or TRBV6-3 and J is TRBJ2-3, with TRBD2 identical over 9 bases. The CDR3 sequence is 14 residues long. From germline, CDR1 is MNHEY and CDR2 SVGEGT. Trimming cost V 6 bases and J 6 bases; bases outside gene matches: 7. The CDR3 protein is CASRPSGNPDTQYF. In DNA, the CDR3 is TGTGCCAGCAGACCTAGCGGGAATCCGGATACGCAGTATTTT.

The chain uses TRBV2 and TRBJ1-1; 12 nucleotides match TRBD1. Per germline, CDR1 SNHLY and CDR2 FYNNEI. V gave up 6 bases and J gave up 11 bases; unmatched junction bases: 4. The CDR3 contains 12 residues. This chain's CDR3 is CASRGQGARAFF. The CDR3 DNA sequence: TGTGCCAGCAGGGGACAGGGGGCGAGGGCTTTCTTT.

The chain has TRBV9 and TRBJ2-3, with TRBD2 matching over 11 bases. V gave up 0 bases and J gave up 6 bases; unmatched junction bases: 9. CDR1 is SGDLS and CDR2 is YYNGEE in the germline V gene. The CDR3 is 17 amino acids. The CDR3 DNA sequence: TGTGCCAGCAGCGTAGAGTATAGCGGGGGGGCGGAGGATACGCAGTATTTT. Translated, it gives CASSVEYSGGAEDTQYF.

In DNA, the CDR3 is TGTGCCAGCAACCCTGGCGGGAGCGCCGGGGAGCTGTTTTTT. This sequence encodes CASNPGGSAGELFF. The V call is TRBV7-3, the J call TRBJ2-2; TRBD2 matches 7 bases. Germline CDR1 is SGHTA and CDR2 is FQGTGA. V dropped 7 bases and J dropped 6; count of bases not matched to a gene: 8. This CDR3 is built from 14 residues. The whole variable domain, filled in from reference TRBV7-3 and TRBJ2-2, reads GAGVSQTPSNKVTEKGKYVELRCDPISGHTALYWYRQSLGQGPEFLIYFQGTGAADDSGLPNDRFFAVRPEGSVSTLKIQRTERGDSAVYLCASNPGGSAGELFFGEGSRLTVL.

The V and J genes are TRBV20-1 and TRBJ2-2; the D call may be TRBD1 or TRBD2 (5 bases each). The CDR3 has 14 amino acids. Germline V lookup: CDR1 DFQATT, CDR2 SNEGSKA (reference sequence). V was shortened by 4 bases and J by 0 bases, with 9 bases between the two germline ends. The CDR3 loop reads CSATRGSNTGELFF. The DNA for the CDR3 is TGCAGTGCTACCCGGGGCTCGAACACCGGGGAGCTGTTTTTT.

The rearrangement uses TRBV18 and TRBJ1-4; D not resolved. The CDR3 is made up of 13 amino acids. Germline assignment: CDR1 KGHSH and CDR2 LQKENI. Trimming pared 2 bases from V and 12 bases from J, leaving 13 bases between. CDR3 in amino acids: CASSPTGATQLFF. The CDR3 DNA reads as TGTGCCAGCTCACCAACGGGCGCCACACAACTGTTTTTT.

V gene TRBV7-8 combines with J gene TRBJ2-7, with 7 nucleotides matching TRBD2. The CDR3 length is 15 residues. With V trimmed by 5 bases and J by 0 bases, 7 bases remained unmatched. Germline V gene lookup returns CDR1 SGHVS and CDR2 FQNEAQ. The CDR3 region has the DNA TGTGCCAGCAGCCCGCTAGCGGATAGCTCCTACGAGCAGTACGTC. Its protein product is CASSPLADSSYEQYV.

This clonotype was seen once. The chain combines TRBV3-1 with TRBJ1-1; no clear D gene. V shed 1 base and J shed 10 bases, with 10 bases lying between them. CDR1 and CDR2 from the germline V gene are LGHDT and YNNKEL (reference sequence). The CDR3 has 12 amino acids. In DNA, the CDR3 is TGTGCCAGCAGCCAAGTTGTGGACCGAGCTTTCTTT. It encodes CASSQVVDRAFF.

This chain joins TRBV12-3 or TRBV12-4 and TRBJ2-3; no reliable D call. The CDR3 has 15 residues. The germline V and J ends were trimmed by 3 bases and 5 bases, with 15 bases remaining between them. The CDR3 DNA is TGTGCCAGCAGTTTTTCGGGCGACATCCGAGATACGCAGTATTTT. This codes for CASSFSGDIRDTQYF.

The chain carries TRBV18 and TRBJ2-4; 7 bases are shared with TRBD1. J gave up 6 bases and V 2 bases, and 4 bases lay outside the gene matches. The CDR3 covers 14 residues. Per germline, CDR1 KGHSH and CDR2 LQKENI. The DNA for the CDR3 is TGTGCCAGCTCACCAGGGACAGAAAGAAACATTCAGTACTTC. This translates into CASSPGTERNIQYF. The complete variable domain, with remaining parts taken from reference TRBV18 and TRBJ2-4, reads NAGVMQNPRHLVRRRGQEARLRCSPMKGHSHVYWYRQLPEEGLKFMVYLQKENIIDESGMPKERFSAEFPKEGPSILRIQQVVRGDSAAYFCASSPGTERNIQYFGAGTRLSVL.

The rearrangement links TRBV30 to TRBJ1-2; perhaps TRBD1 as D (6 bases). The germline V gene encodes CDR1 GTSNPN and CDR2 SVGIG (reference sequence). The CDR3 spans 11 residues. The V end was cut by 8 bases, the J end by 4 bases, with 11 bases between. The CDR3 DNA reads as TGTGCCCTGGGACAATCCTATGGCTACACCTTC. Amino acids: CALGQSYGYTF.

V is TRBV3-1 and J is TRBJ1-2; the match to TRBD1 covers 8 bases. From germline, CDR1 is LGHDT and CDR2 YNNKEL (reference sequence). This CDR3 is built from 15 residues. The V segment lost 3 bases and the J segment 4 bases; nucleotides outside the gene matches: 7. CDR3 DNA sequence: TGTGCCAGCAGCCACGGGACAGGCGGCGCCTATGGCTACACCTTC. Encoded protein: CASSHGTGGAYGYTF.

This chain uses TRBV7-9 with TRBJ1-4; 8 bases are a match to TRBD1. The germline gives CDR1 SEHNR, CDR2 FQNEAQ (reference sequence). V gave up 3 bases and J gave up 8 bases; unmatched junction bases: 11. The CDR3 consists of 16 residues. Here the CDR3 DNA reads TGTGCCAGCAGCTTTGGGGCGACAGGGGTGGAGGAAAAACTGTTTTTT. Its protein is CASSFGATGVEEKLFF. The whole variable domain, remainder taken from reference TRBV7-9 and TRBJ1-4, is DTGVSQNPRHKITKRGQNVTFRCDPISEHNRLYWYRQTLGQGPEFLTYFQNEAQLEKSRLLSDRFSAERPKGSFSTLEIQRTEQGDSAMYLCASSFGATGVEEKLFFGSGTQLSVL.

This chain joins TRBV12-3 or TRBV12-4 and TRBJ2-2; D may correspond to TRBD1 or TRBD2 (6 bases each). The CDR3 sequence is 13 residues long. The germline V and J ends were trimmed by 3 bases and 7 bases, with 9 bases remaining between them. CDR3 sequence: CASSFGGGGELFF. The DNA of the CDR3 is TGTGCCAGCAGTTTTGGAGGGGGCGGGGAGCTGTTTTTT.

The chain has TRBV4-1 and TRBJ1-6; 8 nucleotides agree with TRBD1. The junction had 10 bases not matched to a gene; V was cut back by 1 base and J by 11 bases. Germline CDR1 is MGHRA and CDR2 is YSYEKL. There are 16 residues in the CDR3. The CDR3 region has the DNA TGCGCCAGCAGCCAAGCGTCTGGACAGGGTTTTACACCCCTCCACTTT. Amino acid sequence: CASSQASGQGFTPLHF.

The chain employs TRBV27 and TRBJ1-1; D call uncertain. The CDR3 extends over 15 amino acids. V lost 0 bases to trimming and J lost 1 base, with 9 bases between them. The germline V gene has CDR1 MNHEY and CDR2 SMNVEV (reference sequence). The CDR3 region is CASSLSWEGNTEAFF. The CDR3 DNA follows: TGTGCCAGCAGTTTATCGTGGGAGGGGAACACTGAAGCTTTCTTT.

V gene TRBV7-2 combines with J gene TRBJ2-1, with 11 bases lining up with TRBD2. CDR1 and CDR2 from the germline V gene are SGHTA and FQGNSA. CDR3 length: 15 amino acids. The V and J ends lost 0 bases and 9 bases, in that order; junction bases with no gene match: 4. The CDR3 nucleotides are TGTGCCAGCAGCTTAGCTAGCGGGGGGGTCTTTGAGCAGTTCTTC. It translates to CASSLASGGVFEQFF.